This T cell receptor beta chain comes out of a study of shared T cell receptors in the human thymus. This table comes from immunoSEQ multiplex PCR, and its TCRdb copy is limited to in-frame clones, with some not included. Of 55,000 to 75,000 clones in the sample, 90% to 95% were seen once. J lost 0 bases, V lost 3 bases, and 6 bases had no gene match. Looked up from germline, CDR1 is SGDLS and CDR2 is YYNGEE. The CDR3 contains 17 residues. Worth noting for this clone: The same CDR3 can be traced to other DNA sequences in this sample.

The sequence derives from a human donor. Sequencing was done on a sample of thymocytes. This chain uses TRBV9 with TRBJ1-3; 10 nucleotides line up with TRBD1. CDR3: CASSARQGALSGNTIYF. The CDR3, as DNA: TGTGCCAGCAGCGCCCGACAGGGGGCCCTCTCTGGAAACACCATATATTTT.